The 31 T cell receptor beta chains reported below all come from one sample, sequenced in a study of response to subunit inactivated influenza vaccine. TCRdb reanalysed the RT-PCR reads using MiXCR and keeps one entry per CDR3 protein. The sample lists hundreds of thousands of distinct CDR3 sequences, about 11% occurring once. These data also formed part of another study, on T cells expressing NK-cell markers. As that report states: Libraries used 5'RACE template switching adding universal primer site and UMIs.

The sequencing used PBMCs from blood, collected on the day of vaccination. The source is a man aged 45-60 years who received an inactivated influenza vaccine.

The chain employs TRBV30 and TRBJ2-1; 10 bases fit TRBD2. The CDR3 totals 15 residues. Germline lookup yields CDR1 GTSNPN and CDR2 SVGIG (reference sequence). V was clipped by 3 bases and J by 3 bases; unmatched bases: 5. The CDR3, as DNA: TGTGCCTGGAGCACCGGGACTAGCGACTACAATGAGCAGTTCTTC. It yields the protein CAWSTGTSDYNEQFF.

J is TRBJ1-5 and V is TRBV20-1; 10 bases line up with TRBD1. This CDR3 comprises 15 residues. From germline, CDR1 is DFQATT and CDR2 SNEGSKA (reference sequence). The CDR3 DNA reads TGCGCTCCTGGGGGACAGGGGATTGGGGATCAGCCCCAGCATTTT. It yields the protein CAPGGQGIGDQPQHF.

The rearrangement links TRBV7-9 to TRBJ1-5; TRBD2 is a possible D gene (5 bases). The J call may be in error: the DNA end matches TRBJ2-3 better. This CDR3 has 13 amino acids. CDR1 and CDR2 from the germline V gene are SEHNR and FQNEAQ (reference sequence). The CDR3: CASSRGSNQPQYF. CDR3 DNA: TGTGCCAGCAGCCGAGGGAGCAATCAGCCCCAGTATTTT.

Only a few counts were recorded for this clonotype. The chain combines TRBV12-3 or TRBV12-4 with TRBJ1-5; possibly TRBD1 for D (6 bases). Trimming took 6 bases from V and 4 from J, leaving 10 bases between them. CDR3 length: 13 residues. CDR3 region: CASRNRENQPQHF. CDR3 DNA: TGTGCCAGCAGAAACAGGGAAAATCAGCCCCAGCATTTT.

CDR3 bases: TGTGCCAGCAGATTCGGACTAGCGGGAGGACGGTACGAGCAGTACTTC. Translated: CASRFGLAGGRYEQYF. The rearrangement links TRBV6-1 to TRBJ2-7, with 14 bases identical to TRBD2. This CDR3 contains 16 residues. Germline V gene data show CDR1 as MNHNS and CDR2 as SASEGT. With V trimmed by 6 bases and J by 4 bases, 8 bases remained unmatched.

The rearrangement uses TRBV12-3 or TRBV12-4 and TRBJ2-5; D uncertain. The CDR3 has 14 residues. The V end lost 3 bases, the J end lost 2 bases, and 10 bases lay between the germline ends. The CDR3 loop is CASSFILTQETQYF. CDR3 DNA sequence: TGTGCCAGCAGTTTTATCCTGACACAAGAGACCCAGTACTTC.

The chain joins TRBV25-1 to TRBJ1-1, with D uncertain. The V end lost 6 bases, the J end lost 1 base, and 9 bases lay between the germline ends. Germline CDR1 MGHDK, CDR2 SYGVNS. The CDR3 is 13 residues long. The CDR3 loop reads CASRPAGNTEAFF. The CDR3 DNA follows: TGTGCCAGCAGACCTGCAGGGAACACTGAAGCTTTCTTT.

V gene TRBV10-3 combines with J gene TRBJ2-5, with 8 bases identical to TRBD2. The CDR3 loop spans 17 amino acids. Germline loops: CDR1 ENHRY, CDR2 SYGVKD. The ends lost 2 bases at V and 5 bases at J; junction bases unmatched: 13. This CDR3 reads CAISEGRSAGALETQYF. Written as DNA, the CDR3 is TGTGCCATCAGTGAGGGCCGGTCAGCGGGAGCTTTGGAGACCCAGTACTTC.

The rearrangement uses TRBV12-3 or TRBV12-4 and TRBJ2-7, with 9 bases lining up with TRBD1. The junction had 12 bases not matched to a gene; V was cut back by 8 bases and J by 4 bases. CDR3 length equals 15 residues. CDR3 region: CASATSYRGQYEQYF. Written as DNA, the CDR3 is TGTGCCAGCGCAACTTCGTACAGGGGGCAGTACGAGCAGTACTTC.

This clonotype was seen a handful of times. The V and J genes are TRBV30 and TRBJ2-2; 8 positions agree with TRBD1. Germline CDR1 GTSNPN, CDR2 SVGIG (reference sequence). The CDR3 has 12 amino acids. J lost 6 bases, V lost 7 bases, and 4 bases had no gene match. CDR3 bases: TGTGCCTCGGACAGGGCCGCCGGGGAGCTGTTTTTT. Encoded protein: CASDRAAGELFF.

The chain links TRBV28 to TRBJ2-3, with a weak D call TRBD2 (5 bases). The germline V and J ends were trimmed by 5 bases and 0 bases, with 18 bases remaining between them. The CDR3 has 17 amino acids. Germline CDR1 MDHEN, CDR2 SYDVKM. CDR3 in amino acids: CASSAVRRATSTDTQYF. The CDR3 coding sequence is TGTGCCAGCAGTGCCGTCCGGCGGGCAACTAGCACAGATACGCAGTATTTT.

This clonotype was recorded a few times. The V call is TRBV9, the J call TRBJ2-6; tentatively, D is TRBD2 (5 bases). The CDR3 covers 16 residues. V shed 0 bases and J shed 2 bases, with 9 bases lying between them. Per germline, CDR1 SGDLS and CDR2 YYNGEE. The CDR3 sequence: CASSVASGTGANVLTF. CDR3 in DNA: TGTGCCAGCAGCGTAGCTTCCGGGACTGGGGCCAACGTCCTGACTTTC.

V and J are TRBV28 and TRBJ2-3; D may be TRBD2 (7 bases). The CDR3 has 16 amino acids. The germline CDR1 and CDR2 sequences are MDHEN and SYDVKM. V shed 8 bases and J shed 4 bases, with 22 bases lying between them. The CDR3 loop reads CASQSPKGGGPDTQYF. In nucleotides, the CDR3 is TGTGCCAGCCAGTCCCCAAAAGGCGGGGGCCCAGATACGCAGTATTTT.

This clonotype was seen ten or more times. The V gene is TRBV4-3, the J gene TRBJ1-4; no clear D. Germline assignment: CDR1 LGHNA and CDR2 YSLEER. V lost 0 bases to trimming and J lost 7 bases, with 9 bases between them. The CDR3 has 14 residues. CDR3 residues: CASSQELTSEKLFF. DNA for the CDR3: TGCGCCAGCAGCCAAGAATTGACAAGTGAAAAACTGTTTTTT.

This clonotype was seen ten or more times. The V and J genes are TRBV4-1 and TRBJ2-7, with TRBD2 matching over 11 bases. The trim removed 4 bases at V and 2 bases at J, leaving 7 bases unmatched. CDR3 length: 16 residues. Germline V gene data show CDR1 as MGHRA and CDR2 as YSYEKL. As DNA, the CDR3 is TGCGCCAGCAGCCGTGTCTTTAGCGGGGGGGCCTACGAGCAGTACTTC. Protein sequence: CASSRVFSGGAYEQYF.

This clonotype was detected only a few times. This sequence joins TRBV27 and TRBJ2-1, with TRBD2 identical over 10 bases. Germline values: CDR1 MNHEY, CDR2 SMNVEV (reference sequence). The CDR3 is made up of 14 amino acids. With 6 bases clipped from V and 8 bases from J, the junction kept 7 bases outside the gene matches. In DNA, the CDR3 is TGTGCCAGCAGGCAACTAGCGGGAATCGATGAGCAGTTCTTC. This translates into CASRQLAGIDEQFF.

This clonotype occurred many times. The rearrangement links TRBV15 to TRBJ2-5; D uncertain. The CDR3 has 17 residues. The ends were cut back, 0 bases at V and 2 bases at J, with 16 bases in the middle. The germline gives CDR1 LNHNV, CDR2 YYDKDF (reference sequence). CDR3 in DNA: TGTGCCACCAGCAGAGATGTGATAGTCGGAACGCAAGAGACCCAGTACTTC. Translated, it gives CATSRDVIVGTQETQYF.

This clonotype was observed a few times. This chain's CDR3 is CASSQGPGVADTQYF. The CDR3 DNA sequence: TGTGCCAGCAGCCAAGGCCCGGGGGTCGCAGATACGCAGTATTTT. The rearrangement uses TRBV4-2 and TRBJ2-3; D perhaps matches TRBD2 (6 bases). Germline V gene data show CDR1 as LGHNA and CDR2 as YNFKEQ. There are 15 residues in the CDR3. Trimming stripped 1 base from V and 4 bases from J, with 12 bases between.

This clonotype was seen only a few times. This sequence joins TRBV6-2 or TRBV6-3 and TRBJ1-1; 7 nucleotides align to TRBD1. Looked up from germline, CDR1 is MNHEY and CDR2 is SVGEGT. This CDR3 region has 14 residues. Losses at the gene ends were 5 bases for V and 5 bases for J; bases not matched to a gene: 8. The CDR3 here is CASSPRGYMTEAFF. The CDR3 DNA is TGTGCCAGCAGTCCCAGGGGGTACATGACTGAAGCTTTCTTT.

This clonotype has only a few counts. This chain links TRBV5-6 with TRBJ2-7; D gene uncertain. Trimming shortened V by 3 bases and J by 2 bases, and 15 bases separated the two germline ends. The CDR3 runs to 15 residues. CDR1 SGHDT and CDR2 YYEEEE come from the germline V gene. CDR3 sequence reads: CASSSSGRITYEQYF. CDR3 DNA sequence: TGTGCCAGCAGCTCCTCGGGCAGGATAACCTACGAGCAGTACTTC.

This clonotype was found many times. In DNA form, the CDR3 reads TGTGCCAGCAGCTTGATTGGGAATTCACCCCTCCACTTT. Its protein is CASSLIGNSPLHF. The rearrangement links TRBV7-9 to TRBJ1-6; no clear D gene. V lost 3 bases and J lost 7, with 7 bases in between. The CDR3 covers 13 residues. Looked up from germline, CDR1 is SEHNR and CDR2 is FQNEAQ (reference sequence).

This clonotype was detected ten times or more. The chain couples TRBV6-1 to TRBJ1-5; D is possibly TRBD1 (5 bases). Germline CDR1 MNHNS, CDR2 SASEGT. V was pared by 6 bases and J by 1 base, with 10 bases between. The CDR3 runs to 14 residues. This CDR3 reads CASRQGGSNQPQHF. The CDR3 nucleotides are TGTGCCAGCAGGCAGGGCGGGAGCAATCAGCCCCAGCATTTT.

This clonotype came up many times. V usage is TRBV20-1 and J usage is TRBJ2-2, with a tentative D call TRBD2 (6 bases). The CDR3 consists of 17 residues. In germline, CDR1 is DFQATT, CDR2 SNEGSKA (reference sequence). Trimming took 0 bases from V and 8 from J, leaving 22 bases between them. The CDR3 DNA is TGCAGTGCTAGAGATCGAGCTCTTGGCGGGGTGGTGGGGGAGCTGTTTTTT. Protein sequence: CSARDRALGGVVGELFF.

The table lists this clonotype with many counts. The chain links TRBV29-1 to TRBJ2-7; the match to TRBD1 covers 9 bases. The CDR3 is 14 amino acids. Trimming took 6 bases from V and 4 from J; bases not matched to a gene: 10. CDR1 and CDR2 (germline): SQVTM, ANQGSEA. CDR3 in DNA: TGCAGCGTAACACAGGGGGCTGGGGGGTACGAGCAGTACTTC. This gives the protein CSVTQGAGGYEQYF.

There are a few counts of this clonotype. The rearrangement joins TRBV6-4 to TRBJ2-2; the D is unclear. The V gene's germline CDR1 is MRHNA and CDR2 SNTAGT. Trimming removed 4 bases at V and 7 bases at J, with 13 bases between. The CDR3 length is 14 residues. This CDR3 is CASSAGASFGELFF. CDR3 DNA: TGTGCCAGCAGTGCCGGAGCTAGTTTCGGGGAGCTGTTTTTT.

This clonotype was seen repeatedly, ten times or more. This chain connects TRBV28 to TRBJ1-3; D not certain. Per the germline V gene, CDR1 is MDHEN and CDR2 is SYDVKM. Trimming removed 6 bases from V and 3 bases from J, with 15 bases in between. The CDR3 has 15 amino acids. This chain's CDR3 is CASRREENLGNTIYF. CDR3 DNA: TGTGCCAGCAGGAGGGAAGAGAATCTTGGAAACACCATATATTTT.

This clonotype has ten or more counts. The rearrangement links TRBV12-3 or TRBV12-4 to TRBJ2-2; TRBD1 might be the D (6 bases). Trimming removed 5 bases at V and 4 bases at J, with 14 bases between. The length of the CDR3 is 15 residues. The CDR3 reads CASSPRQAGTGELFF. The DNA for the CDR3 is TGTGCCAGCAGTCCGAGACAGGCGGGCACCGGGGAGCTGTTTTTT.

The V and J genes are TRBV6-1 and TRBJ2-7; perhaps TRBD1 as D (5 bases). The germline CDR1 and CDR2 sequences are MNHNS and SASEGT. Trimming shortened V by 6 bases and J by 2 bases, and 14 bases separated the two germline ends. CDR3 length equals 14 residues. CDR3 nucleotide sequence: TGTGCCAGCAGCCAGACAGCCAAGACCTACGAGCAGTACTTC. Translating it yields CASSQTAKTYEQYF.

The V gene is TRBV7-2, the J gene TRBJ1-1; D is unresolved. The germline V gene encodes CDR1 SGHTA and CDR2 FQGNSA. With 4 bases removed from V and 5 bases from J, the gap between germline ends came to 11 bases. The CDR3 contains 13 residues. CDR3 nucleotide sequence: TGTGCCAGCAGCTCTAACCTAGGGACTGAAGCTTTCTTT. Amino acid sequence: CASSSNLGTEAFF.

The chain links TRBV20-1 to TRBJ1-2; the D is unclear. The CDR3 length is 12 residues. Germline values: CDR1 DFQATT, CDR2 SNEGSKA (reference sequence). Trimming stripped 3 bases from V and 5 bases from J, with 10 bases between. The CDR3: CSASGQTYGYTF. DNA of the CDR3: TGCAGTGCTAGCGGGCAAACGTATGGCTACACCTTC.

This clonotype was seen ten or more times. The V gene is TRBV10-3, the J gene TRBJ2-3, with 8 bases matching TRBD1. Germline V gene data show CDR1 as ENHRY and CDR2 as SYGVKD. V lost 7 bases to trimming and J lost 0 bases; unmatched junction nucleotides: 6. This CDR3 contains 15 residues. The CDR3 DNA reads as TGTGCCATCACCACGGACAGGGCCAGCACAGATACGCAGTATTTT. This sequence encodes CAITTDRASTDTQYF.